The 24 T cell receptor beta chains below were found in one sample sequenced in a study of cytomegalovirus exposure and HLA in healthy donors. This PCR relied on a set of 60 Vbeta primers and 13 Jbeta primers. Data came from immunoSEQ multiplex PCR; TCRdb stores just in-frame clones and leaves some out. The sample consists of around 150,000 clones, around 79% of them appearing once. The sample taken for sequencing was PBMCs. Receptors originate from a woman aged 40-49 years in good health and CMV-seronegative.

The rearrangement links TRBV7-3 to TRBJ1-6; D is undetermined. Trimming took 1 base from V and 7 from J, leaving 11 bases between them. The germline V gene has CDR1 SGHTA and CDR2 FQGTGA. The CDR3 contains 15 residues. DNA for the CDR3: TGTGCCAGCAGCTTAAACTCAGGCCCAAATTCACCCCTCCACTTT. Translation gives CASSLNSGPNSPLHF.

This chain uses TRBV5-1 with TRBJ1-1; D not resolved. The CDR3 spans 13 residues. The germline V gene encodes CDR1 SGHRS and CDR2 YFSETQ. The V and J ends lost 4 bases and 4 bases respectively, with 11 bases between them. This CDR3 reads CASSLLEITEAFF. Written as DNA, the CDR3 is TGCGCCAGCAGCCTACTGGAGATCACTGAAGCTTTCTTT.

V usage is TRBV18 and J usage is TRBJ1-2; D is perhaps TRBD1 (6 bases). The CDR3 extends over 13 amino acids. Trimming cost V 6 bases and J 8 bases, with 16 bases left between them. CDR1 KGHSH and CDR2 LQKENI come from the germline V gene. The CDR3 here is CASSPDRNPGYTF. DNA of the CDR3: TGTGCCAGCTCTCCCGACAGGAATCCCGGCTACACCTTC.

This clone was detected only once. The chain is built from TRBV6-1 and TRBJ1-1, with a weak D call TRBD1 (6 bases). Germline V CDR1 and CDR2: MNHNS, SASEGT. The CDR3 covers 16 residues. V dropped 1 base and J dropped 3 bases, with 15 bases sitting between them. CDR3 coding DNA: TGTGCCAGCAGTGAAGTGGGGGGGGCCGCATACACTGAAGCTTTCTTT. Its protein is CASSEVGGAAYTEAFF.

This chain connects TRBV5-1 to TRBJ1-4; D may be TRBD1 (6 bases). The CDR3 is made up of 17 amino acids. From germline, CDR1 is SGHRS and CDR2 YFSETQ. V gave up 9 bases and J gave up 5 bases, with 26 bases separating them. The CDR3 region is CATAPGTFYSGNEKLFF. The CDR3 DNA reads as TGCGCCACCGCCCCCGGGACATTTTACTCGGGGAATGAAAAACTGTTTTTT.

This clone showed up just once. The chain combines TRBV5-1 with TRBJ2-2; D is undetermined. The CDR3 runs to 12 residues. V shed 0 bases and J shed 10 bases, with 7 bases lying between them. In germline, CDR1 is SGHRS, CDR2 YFSETQ. CDR3 protein: CASSLDLVELFF. The CDR3 nucleotides read TGCGCCAGCAGCTTGGATTTAGTGGAGCTGTTTTTT.

The chain recombines TRBV14 with TRBJ2-1; possibly TRBD2 for D (5 bases). This CDR3 contains 15 residues. The germline V gene has CDR1 SGHDN and CDR2 FVKESK. With 4 bases removed from V and 5 bases from J, the gap between germline ends came to 15 bases. CDR3 residues: CASSPWTGFDNEQFF. In nucleotides, the CDR3 is TGTGCCAGCAGCCCCTGGACGGGGTTTGACAATGAGCAGTTCTTC.

V gene TRBV5-5 combines with J gene TRBJ2-7, with a weak D call TRBD1 (6 bases). Looked up from germline, CDR1 is SGHKS and CDR2 is YYEKEE (reference sequence). This CDR3 is 14 amino acids long. V dropped 7 bases and J dropped 2 bases, with 16 bases sitting between them. The CDR3, as DNA: TGTGCCAGCGACTTTACAGGGATCACCTACGAGCAGTACTTC. Translation gives CASDFTGITYEQYF. Full variable domain (outside the CDR3, taken from reference TRBV5-5 and TRBJ2-7): DAGVTQSPTHLIKTRGQQVTLRCSPISGHKSVSWYQQVLGQGPQFIFQYYEKEERGRGNFPDRFSARQFPNYSSELNVNALLLGDSALYLCASDFTGITYEQYFGPGTRLTVT.

In the case of this clone: An end of the junction differs from the germline gene, which may be a read error. This chain's CDR3 is CAGSYLGLADTGELFF. In nucleotides, the CDR3 is TGTGCCGGCAGTTACCTAGGACTAGCGGACACCGGGGAGCTGTTTTTT. This rearrangement joins TRBV6-5 to TRBJ2-2; TRBD2 agrees at 10 bases. Germline V gene sequence: CDR1 MNHEY, CDR2 SVGAGI. The CDR3 extends over 16 amino acids.

This rearrangement joins TRBV5-1 to TRBJ1-2, with a weak D call TRBD1 (5 bases). V was pared by 0 bases and J by 4 bases, with 13 bases between. The CDR3 has 15 amino acids. Germline V gene data show CDR1 as SGHRS and CDR2 as YFSETQ. This CDR3 reads CASSLGQGSSYGYTF. The CDR3 region has the DNA TGCGCCAGCAGCTTGGGGCAGGGCTCGAGCTATGGCTACACCTTC.

The chain has TRBV6-1 and TRBJ1-3; 8 bases are shared with TRBD1. Germline V gene data show CDR1 as MNHNS and CDR2 as SASEGT. The length of the CDR3 is 15 residues. Trimming removed 4 bases from V and 4 bases from J; junction bases left unmatched: 6. The CDR3 region has the DNA TGTGCCAGCAGTGCTCAGGGGGCCAGGGGAAACACCATATATTTT. It codes for CASSAQGARGNTIYF.

V usage is TRBV5-1 and J usage is TRBJ2-7; weak D call: TRBD1 (6 bases). The V and J ends lost 3 bases and 2 bases respectively, with 15 bases between them. The germline V gene has CDR1 SGHRS and CDR2 YFSETQ. There are 15 residues in the CDR3. In DNA form, the CDR3 reads TGCGCCAGCAGCTCGAACAGGGACCCCACCTACGAGCAGTACTTC. It translates to CASSSNRDPTYEQYF.

In this sample, this clone turned up once. The genes are TRBV2 and TRBJ2-5; perhaps TRBD2 as D (6 bases). Germline V gene lookup returns CDR1 SNHLY and CDR2 FYNNEI. With 6 bases removed from V and 1 base from J, the gap between germline ends came to 12 bases. The CDR3 is 14 residues long. The CDR3 DNA follows: TGTGCCAGCAGGAACCGGGACTTCCAAGAGACCCAGTACTTC. This sequence encodes CASRNRDFQETQYF.

This clone was observed a few times. CDR3 protein: CASSTNLDREYYEQYF. The CDR3 nucleotides are TGTGCCAGTAGTACGAACTTGGACAGGGAATACTACGAGCAGTACTTC. The chain has TRBV19 and TRBJ2-7; TRBD1 matches at 8 bases. Germline loops: CDR1 LNHDA, CDR2 SQIVND (reference sequence). V shed 4 bases, J shed 3 bases, and the junction held 11 bases outside the gene matches. The CDR3 length is 16 residues.

V usage is TRBV7-9 and J usage is TRBJ1-2; D might be TRBD1 (6 bases). Germline assignment: CDR1 SEHNR and CDR2 FQNEAQ (reference sequence). The CDR3 sequence is 16 residues long. V lost 1 base to trimming and J lost 8 bases, with 20 bases between them. The CDR3 bases are TGTGCCAGCAGCTTAGTGGGGGCCGTCTCGGGTGAGGGCTACACCTTC. The encoded protein is CASSLVGAVSGEGYTF.

The chain joins TRBV19 to TRBJ2-7; tentatively, D is TRBD1 (5 bases). Germline CDR1 and CDR2: LNHDA and SQIVND (reference sequence). The V and J ends lost 6 bases and 0 bases respectively, with 9 bases between them. The length of the CDR3 is 13 residues. The CDR3 region has the DNA TGTGCCAGTAGCAAGGGGAACTCCTACGAGCAGTACTTC. This translates into CASSKGNSYEQYF.

The chain has TRBV6-5 and TRBJ2-5, with 7 positions matching TRBD1. Looked up from germline, CDR1 is MNHEY and CDR2 is SVGAGI. J lost 0 bases, V lost 5 bases, and 6 bases had no gene match. CDR3 length: 15 amino acids. CDR3 coding DNA: TGTGCCAGCAGTCCACAGGGGTTGTACCAAGAGACCCAGTACTTC. Amino acid sequence: CASSPQGLYQETQYF.

This clone has just a few counts. The chain couples TRBV4-1 to TRBJ2-7; TRBD2 matches 11 bases. In germline, CDR1 is MGHRA, CDR2 YSYEKL. V dropped 3 bases and J dropped 2; count of bases not matched to a gene: 6. The CDR3 has 16 amino acids. The CDR3 sequence is CASSHQGLAAAYEQYF. CDR3 DNA: TGCGCCAGCAGCCACCAGGGACTAGCGGCGGCCTACGAGCAGTACTTC.

This sequence joins TRBV18 and TRBJ2-2; the D gene is possibly TRBD1 (6 bases). Germline CDR1 and CDR2: KGHSH and LQKENI. The CDR3 extends over 15 amino acids. The V and J ends lost 3 bases and 0 bases respectively, with 8 bases between them. The CDR3 here is CASSPGQTNTGELFF. The CDR3 nucleotides read TGTGCCAGCTCACCCGGACAGACGAACACCGGGGAGCTGTTTTTT.

A note on this clone: One junction end does not reproduce the germline sequence, and a read error may be involved. The chain employs TRBV4-1 and TRBJ2-4, with D perhaps TRBD1 (5 bases). This CDR3 region has 16 residues. Germline V gives CDR1 MGHRA, CDR2 YSYEKL. The CDR3 loop reads CASGQGAGPAKNIQYF. The CDR3 DNA is TGCGCCAGCGGCCAAGGGGCTGGGCCGGCCAAAAACATTCAGTACTTC.

This chain connects TRBV15 to TRBJ1-5; 8 bases line up with TRBD1. Germline V gene lookup returns CDR1 LNHNV and CDR2 YYDKDF (reference sequence). The CDR3 runs 15 residues. V lost 0 bases and J lost 6; bases outside the gene matches: 4. CDR3 amino acids: CATSRDRGLGQPQHF. Written as DNA, the CDR3 is TGTGCCACCAGCAGAGACAGGGGGCTAGGTCAGCCCCAGCATTTT.

The rearrangement joins TRBV5-1 to TRBJ2-5; a weak D match, TRBD2 (5 bases). Trimming pared 2 bases from V and 5 bases from J, leaving 22 bases between. The CDR3 runs 17 residues. Germline CDR1 and CDR2: SGHRS and YFSETQ. Here the CDR3 DNA reads TGCGCCAGCAGCTTCGGGGTCGGAGCGAGTCGTTTGGAGACCCAGTACTTC. Residues: CASSFGVGASRLETQYF. Using reference TRBV5-1 and TRBJ2-5 for the parts outside the CDR3, the full variable domain is KAGVTQTPRYLIKTRGQQVTLSCSPISGHRSVSWYQQTPGQGLQFLFEYFSETQRNKGNFPGRFSGRQFSNSRSEMNVSTLELGDSALYLCASSFGVGASRLETQYFGPGTRLLVL.

This clone was recorded only once. DNA for the CDR3: TGTGCCAGCAGTCCCACTAAACCGTATACGCAGTATTTT. Amino acid sequence: CASSPTKPYTQYF. J is TRBJ2-3 and V is TRBV2, with D unclear. This CDR3 has 13 amino acids. V lost 5 bases to trimming and J lost 7 bases, with 13 bases between them. CDR1 SNHLY and CDR2 FYNNEI come from the germline V gene. Based on the CDR3 plus reference TRBV2 and TRBJ2-3, the full variable domain is EPEVTQTPSHQVTQMGQEVILRCVPISNHLYFYWYRQILGQKVEFLVSFYNNEISEKSEIFDDQFSVERPDGSNFTLKIRSTKLEDSAMYFCASSPTKPYTQYFGPGTRLTVL.

This chain links TRBV7-7 with TRBJ2-5; the match to TRBD2 covers 9 bases. The CDR3 runs 16 residues. Trimming removed 1 base from V and 2 bases from J; junction bases left unmatched: 5. CDR1 is SSHAT, CDR2 FNYEAQ, per germline (reference sequence). The CDR3 sequence is CASSLVLAGSQETQYF. The CDR3 region has the DNA TGTGCCAGCAGCTTAGTGCTAGCGGGGTCACAAGAGACCCAGTACTTC.